This entry lists 30 T cell receptor beta chains sequenced from one sample in a study of cytomegalovirus exposure and HLA in healthy donors. Measured with immunoSEQ multiplex PCR; TCRdb has only the in-frame clones, and not every one. The table shows 100,000 to 150,000 clones, with about 96% occurring only once. Sequenced: PBMCs. Receptors originate from a man aged 18 to 29 in good health and CMV-seronegative.

The chain links TRBV30 to TRBJ1-2; 9 nucleotides agree with TRBD1. This CDR3 is 12 amino acids long. From germline, CDR1 is GTSNPN and CDR2 SVGIG (reference sequence). Written as DNA, the CDR3 is TGTGCTTATACAGGGGGCGCGGGTGGCTACACCTTC. Residues: CAYTGGAGGYTF.

In this sample, this clone turned up once. This rearrangement joins TRBV20-1 to TRBJ1-2; D unclear. Germline V gives CDR1 DFQATT, CDR2 SNEGSKA (reference sequence). The V end lost 4 bases, the J end lost 6 bases, and 6 bases lay between the germline ends. This CDR3 has 10 residues. This CDR3 reads CSATDNGYTF. DNA of the CDR3: TGCAGTGCTACCGACAATGGCTACACCTTC.

The rearrangement uses TRBV7-8 and TRBJ2-7, with D possibly TRBD2 on 6 matching bases. V was trimmed by 6 bases and J by 3 bases, leaving 12 bases between them. Germline V gene data show CDR1 as SGHVS and CDR2 as FQNEAQ. The CDR3 runs to 13 residues. The CDR3 region has the DNA TGTGCCAGCAGGAGTCGGGGGAGCTACGAGCAGTACTTC. Its translation: CASRSRGSYEQYF.

The chain has TRBV7-8 and TRBJ2-7; D unclear. The CDR3 covers 17 residues. Between the trimmed V and J ends, which lost 1 base and 0 bases, there was a span of 16 bases. The germline gives CDR1 SGHVS, CDR2 FQNEAQ. The CDR3 DNA is TGTGCCAGCAGCTTAGGGAGTATGTGGCGGAGCTCCTACGAGCAGTACTTC. It yields the protein CASSLGSMWRSSYEQYF. The whole variable domain, remainder taken from reference TRBV7-8 and TRBJ2-7, is GAGVSQSPRYKVAKRGQDVALRCDPISGHVSLFWYQQALGQGPEFLTYFQNEAQLDKSGLPSDRFFAERPEGSVSTLKIQRTQQEDSAVYLCASSLGSMWRSSYEQYFGPGTRLTVT.

The CDR3 sequence: CASSQVNRGMVDTEAFF. In DNA form, the CDR3 reads TGCGCCAGCAGCCAAGTGAACAGGGGGATGGTGGACACTGAAGCTTTCTTT. J is TRBJ1-1 and V is TRBV4-3; 8 bases line up with TRBD1. Losses at the gene ends were 1 base for V and 3 bases for J; bases not matched to a gene: 10. Germline V lookup: CDR1 LGHNA, CDR2 YSLEER. The CDR3 is 17 amino acids.

V gene TRBV5-1 combines with J gene TRBJ2-2, with D uncertain. Trimming stripped 1 base from V and 4 bases from J, with 11 bases between. CDR3 length: 15 amino acids. Germline assignment: CDR1 SGHRS and CDR2 YFSETQ. The CDR3 reads CASSLPSGGTGELFF. CDR3 coding DNA: TGCGCCAGCAGCTTGCCCTCCGGCGGCACCGGGGAGCTGTTTTTT.

The chain couples TRBV9 to TRBJ2-7; D may be TRBD2 (5 bases). The CDR3 extends over 15 amino acids. Trimming shortened V by 0 bases and J by 4 bases, and 14 bases separated the two germline ends. Germline CDR1 reads SGDLS; CDR2 reads YYNGEE. CDR3 nucleotides: TGTGCCAGCAGCGTAGCTACGTCTAGCTATTACGAGCAGTACTTC. Its protein product is CASSVATSSYYEQYF.

The chain combines TRBV6-4 with TRBJ2-1; 8 bases map to TRBD1. The V and J ends lost 9 bases and 7 bases, in that order; junction bases with no gene match: 8. This CDR3 has 13 amino acids. CDR1 is MRHNA, CDR2 SNTAGT, per germline. In DNA, the CDR3 is TGTGCCAGTCCGGGACAGGACGTTAATGAGCAGTTCTTC. Translation: CASPGQDVNEQFF.

The chain carries TRBV7-2 and TRBJ1-5; D not certain. V lost 0 bases and J 2 bases, leaving 11 bases between the germline ends. Germline CDR1 SGHTA, CDR2 FQGNSA. The CDR3 covers 16 residues. For the CDR3, the DNA is TGTGCCAGCAGCTTAGCTGGTGGAGGTGGCAATCAGCCCCAGCATTTT. Translation: CASSLAGGGGNQPQHF.

The chain has TRBV13 and TRBJ2-3, with a possible D match to TRBD2 (7 bases). V was trimmed by 2 bases and J by 2 bases, leaving 17 bases between them. There are 17 residues in the CDR3. Germline lookup yields CDR1 PRHDT and CDR2 FYEKMQ (reference sequence). CDR3 sequence: CASSLKQGRVHTDTQYF. The CDR3 nucleotides read TGTGCCAGCAGCTTAAAGCAGGGGAGGGTCCACACAGATACGCAGTATTTT.

The V and J genes are TRBV5-1 and TRBJ2-3; 10 nucleotides align to TRBD2. Germline loops: CDR1 SGHRS, CDR2 YFSETQ. V shed 6 bases and J 1 base; nucleotides not matched to a gene: 8. This CDR3 has 16 residues. The CDR3 DNA reads as TGCGCCAGCAAGACGAATGGACTAGCGGGCACAGATACGCAGTATTTT. It yields the protein CASKTNGLAGTDTQYF.

This chain connects TRBV14 to TRBJ2-5; 7 bases fit TRBD1. This CDR3 has 15 amino acids. Germline assignment: CDR1 SGHDN and CDR2 FVKESK. Germline trimming cut 8 bases from V and 4 bases from J; bases unmatched to any gene: 13. Written as DNA, the CDR3 is TGTGCCAGCGCCGGGTGGCAGGGGGAGAGAGAGACCCAGTACTTC. It translates to CASAGWQGERETQYF.

Concerning this clone: The junction departs from germline at one end; a sequencing error may be responsible. The V and J genes are TRBV7-2 and TRBJ2-2; 9 positions match TRBD2. This CDR3 region has 15 residues. Germline-derived CDR1 and CDR2 are SGHTA and FQGNSA. In nucleotides, the CDR3 is TGTGCCAGCAGCATAGCGGGAGTAAAGACCGGGGAGCTGTTTTTT. This translates into CASSIAGVKTGELFF.

This clone is a singleton in its sample. The chain uses TRBV15 and TRBJ2-5; 7 bases match TRBD2. Germline CDR1 is LNHNV and CDR2 is YYDKDF (reference sequence). J was trimmed by 4 bases and V by 0 bases; bases with no gene match: 5. The CDR3 spans 15 residues. CDR3 DNA sequence: TGTGCCACCAGCAGAGATCCCGGACTAGTAGAGACCCAGTACTTC. This gives the protein CATSRDPGLVETQYF.

The rearrangement links TRBV5-1 to TRBJ1-1; 9 nucleotides align to TRBD1. The J segment lost 1 base and the V segment lost 5 bases, leaving 6 bases of the junction unmatched. Germline V gene lookup returns CDR1 SGHRS and CDR2 YFSETQ. This CDR3 is 15 amino acids long. The CDR3, as DNA: TGCGCCAGCAGGTCTGGGACAGGGAGGAACACTGAAGCTTTCTTT. Its protein product is CASRSGTGRNTEAFF.

This chain connects TRBV27 to TRBJ1-2, with a weak D call TRBD1 (5 bases). The CDR3 length is 13 residues. CDR1 MNHEY and CDR2 SMNVEV come from the germline V gene (reference sequence). Trimming removed 1 base from V and 7 bases from J, with 10 bases in between. CDR3: CASSLFQGGGYTF. Here the CDR3 DNA reads TGTGCCAGCAGTTTATTCCAGGGAGGTGGCTACACCTTC.

This clone appeared a single time. V usage is TRBV19 and J usage is TRBJ2-1; the D gene is possibly TRBD2 (5 bases). Looked up from germline, CDR1 is LNHDA and CDR2 is SQIVND (reference sequence). The ends were cut back, 4 bases at V and 4 bases at J, with 23 bases in the middle. This CDR3 spans 18 amino acids. Here the CDR3 reads CASSTGIVTSHSYNEQFF. CDR3 coding DNA: TGTGCCAGTAGTACCGGCATCGTAACTAGTCATAGTTACAATGAGCAGTTCTTC.

The chain has TRBV4-2 and TRBJ1-1, with TRBD1 as a possible D gene (6 bases). The V gene's germline CDR1 is LGHNA and CDR2 YNFKEQ. CDR3 length: 14 residues. V shed 4 bases and J shed 6 bases, with 15 bases lying between them. CDR3 DNA: TGTGCCAGCAGCCGAGGAGCGGGGGCCGCTGAAGCTTTCTTT. Translation: CASSRGAGAAEAFF.

J is TRBJ1-4 and V is TRBV2; D possibly corresponds to TRBD1 (6 bases). The CDR3 has 17 amino acids. Germline assignment: CDR1 SNHLY and CDR2 FYNNEI. V was shortened by 0 bases and J by 8 bases, with 19 bases between the two germline ends. CDR3 nucleotide sequence: TGTGCCAGCAGTGAAGCGCTCGGGGGGCGCGTAATGGAAAAACTGTTTTTT. This encodes CASSEALGGRVMEKLFF.

The V call is TRBV7-2, the J call TRBJ2-1; D unclear. CDR1 and CDR2 from the germline V gene are SGHTA and FQGNSA. Trimming removed 1 base from V and 15 bases from J, with 13 bases in between. CDR3 size: 12 residues. The CDR3 DNA sequence: TGTGCCAGCAGCTTAGTTACCACACGTTTGTTCTTC. This gives the protein CASSLVTTRLFF.

This chain links TRBV9 with TRBJ2-1; possible D gene TRBD2, 6 bases. The germline CDR1 and CDR2 sequences are SGDLS and YYNGEE. CDR3 length: 15 amino acids. Between the trimmed V and J ends, which lost 0 bases and 5 bases, there was a span of 12 bases. The CDR3 sequence is CASSVGGGPDNEQFF. For the CDR3, the DNA is TGTGCCAGCAGCGTAGGTGGAGGGCCTGACAATGAGCAGTTCTTC.

The V and J genes are TRBV29-1 and TRBJ1-2; D unresolved. This CDR3 contains 12 residues. Trimming removed 0 bases at V and 4 bases at J, with 6 bases between. Germline V lookup: CDR1 SQVTM, CDR2 ANQGSEA. In nucleotides, the CDR3 is TGCAGCGTTGAAGATAGAAGCTATGGCTACACCTTC. Its translation: CSVEDRSYGYTF.

J is TRBJ2-7 and V is TRBV5-6; 7 bases are shared with TRBD1. The trim removed 2 bases at V and 3 bases at J, leaving 2 bases unmatched. The CDR3 length is 13 residues. Germline CDR1 is SGHDT and CDR2 is YYEEEE. CDR3 nucleotides: TGTGCCAGCAGCTTTCGGGACAGCTACGAGCAGTACTTC. Encoded protein: CASSFRDSYEQYF.

The rearrangement joins TRBV28 to TRBJ2-2; 7 bases are shared with TRBD1. The length of the CDR3 is 15 residues. Trimming at V came to 10 bases and at J to 1 base, leaving 9 bases not matched to a gene. CDR1 and CDR2 (germline): MDHEN, SYDVKM. In nucleotides, the CDR3 is TGTGCCATCCTTAAGGGGGCTGGGAACACCGGGGAGCTGTTTTTT. Protein sequence: CAILKGAGNTGELFF.

V and J are TRBV9 and TRBJ2-7, with a weak D call TRBD2 (6 bases). The V end lost 1 base, the J end lost 1 base, and 15 bases lay between the germline ends. Per germline, CDR1 SGDLS and CDR2 YYNGEE. This CDR3 has 16 residues. Written as DNA, the CDR3 is TGTGCCAGCAGCGTATCCCTAGCGACTGCTTCCTACGAGCAGTACTTC. Translation: CASSVSLATASYEQYF.

The chain joins TRBV14 to TRBJ1-2; no clear D gene. This CDR3 spans 13 amino acids. From germline, CDR1 is SGHDN and CDR2 FVKESK. V was pared by 4 bases and J by 8 bases, with 14 bases between. The CDR3 DNA reads TGTGCCAGCAGCCGTTTATTGGTGAGCGGCTACACCTTC. This translates into CASSRLLVSGYTF.

This rearrangement joins TRBV5-1 to TRBJ2-1; 11 positions agree with TRBD2. The CDR3 extends over 15 amino acids. Germline V CDR1 and CDR2: SGHRS, YFSETQ. J lost 5 bases, V lost 7 bases, and 8 bases had no gene match. CDR3 protein: CASAAPLAGDNEQFF. CDR3 DNA: TGCGCCAGCGCAGCCCCACTAGCGGGGGACAATGAGCAGTTCTTC.

This chain joins TRBV9 and TRBJ2-7; tentative D call: TRBD1 (6 bases). The germline CDR1 and CDR2 sequences are SGDLS and YYNGEE. This CDR3 contains 14 residues. The V end lost 3 bases, the J end lost 0 bases, and 10 bases lay between the germline ends. The CDR3: CASSASGASYEQYF. As DNA, the CDR3 is TGTGCCAGCAGCGCGTCAGGGGCCTCCTACGAGCAGTACTTC.

DNA for the CDR3: TGTGCCAGTACCCCCCGGGCCTCGCGGGGGGAGACCCAGTACTTC. As protein: CASTPRASRGETQYF. This sequence joins TRBV19 and TRBJ2-5, with 7 nucleotides matching TRBD2. CDR1 and CDR2 from the germline V gene are LNHDA and SQIVND (reference sequence). V lost 7 bases to trimming and J lost 5 bases; unmatched junction nucleotides: 13. The CDR3 is 15 residues long.

The gene calls are TRBV13 and TRBJ1-5; D may be TRBD1 (5 bases). CDR1 is PRHDT and CDR2 is FYEKMQ in the germline V gene (reference sequence). V shed 0 bases and J shed 6 bases, with 9 bases lying between them. The CDR3 length is 14 residues. The CDR3 here is CASSLGQEAQPQHF. The DNA of the CDR3 is TGTGCCAGCAGCTTAGGACAGGAAGCTCAGCCCCAGCATTTT.